Below, 28 T cell receptor beta chains from the same sample are listed, as sequenced in a study of blood T cell repertoires in COVID-19 (dated by TCRdb to 2018 to 2020). Library construction relied on the immunoSEQ multiplex PCR assay. What TCRdb holds here is the immuneACCESS table cut down to in-frame rearrangements. Part of the clones is not present; checked against another copy, under half of the missing clones reflect an unresolved V gene, and the others are unexplained. This sample holds about 110,000 clones; 76% were observed only once. The ten largest clones add up to more than 3.5% of the sample. The specimen sequenced was peripheral blood. The origin of the receptors is an elderly woman with acute or convalescent COVID-19.

The V and J genes are TRBV1 and TRBJ1-2. TRBV1 is deemed a pseudogene. The CDR3 runs to 10 residues. The CDR3 reads CTSKGSGYTF. CDR3 in DNA: TGCACCAGCAAAGGGAGCGGCTACACCTTC.

The chain joins TRBV29-1 to TRBJ2-3, with 9 bases aligning to TRBD1. This CDR3 comprises 14 residues. V trimming: 6 bases; J trimming: 2 bases; junction bases outside the gene matches: 6. Germline-derived CDR1 and CDR2 are SQVTM and ANQGSEA. CDR3 loop: CSVLGQGSTDTQYF. The CDR3 nucleotides are TGCAGCGTCCTAGGACAGGGGTCCACAGATACGCAGTATTTT.

The chain employs TRBV7-2 and TRBJ1-2; no definite D call. CDR3 size: 14 residues. CDR1 is SGHTA and CDR2 is FQGNSA in the germline V gene. The ends were cut back, 1 base at V and 4 bases at J, with 10 bases in the middle. The CDR3 DNA is TGTGCCAGCAGCTTAGGAGGCTTCGGCTATGGCTACACCTTC. Its protein is CASSLGGFGYGYTF. The whole variable domain, remainder taken from reference TRBV7-2 and TRBJ1-2, is GAGVSQSPSNKVTEKGKDVELRCDPISGHTALYWYRQSLGQGLEFLIYFQGNSAPDKSGLPSDRFSAERTGGSVSTLTIQRTQQEDSAVYLCASSLGGFGYGYTFGSGTRLTVV.

The gene calls are TRBV6-5 and TRBJ2-7; D remains unclear. In germline, CDR1 is MNHEY, CDR2 SVGAGI. Trimming shortened V by 0 bases and J by 2 bases, and 11 bases separated the two germline ends. The CDR3 has 15 amino acids. The chain's CDR3 is CASSYSLLNTYEQYF. CDR3 DNA: TGTGCCAGCAGTTACTCGTTACTAAACACCTACGAGCAGTACTTC.

This clone was recorded once. At the DNA level, this CDR3 is encoded by other sequences in the same sample as well. V is TRBV5-1 and J is TRBJ1-6; D is perhaps TRBD1 (5 bases). CDR3 size: 16 residues. Trimming shortened V by 3 bases and J by 0 bases, and 10 bases separated the two germline ends. Germline CDR1 is SGHRS and CDR2 is YFSETQ. The CDR3 spells CASSSGGGSYNSPLHF. The DNA for the CDR3 is TGCGCCAGCAGCTCGGGGGGGGGCTCCTATAATTCACCCCTCCACTTT.

As DNA, the CDR3 is TGTGCCACCGAGGACAGACTAAGCTCTGGAAACACCATATATTTT. Its protein product is CATEDRLSSGNTIYF. The chain couples TRBV6-6 to TRBJ1-3, with D maybe TRBD1 (6 bases). The CDR3 spans 15 residues. Germline V CDR1 and CDR2: MNHNY, SVGAGI (reference sequence). V was pared by 10 bases and J by 0 bases, with 16 bases between.

This chain links TRBV7-9 with TRBJ1-6, with 7 bases identical to TRBD1. V lost 5 bases to trimming and J lost 5 bases; unmatched junction nucleotides: 15. The V gene's germline CDR1 is SEHNR and CDR2 FQNEAQ (reference sequence). The CDR3 is 18 residues long. The CDR3 DNA is TGTGCCAGCAGCCGAGGGGGCCAGACACTGGGGAATAATTCACCCCTCCACTTT. Translation gives CASSRGGQTLGNNSPLHF.

The rearrangement uses TRBV7-8 and TRBJ1-5, with TRBD1 identical over 8 bases. The CDR3 length is 14 residues. V lost 3 bases, J lost 5 bases, and 3 bases stayed unmatched. Germline CDR1 and CDR2: SGHVS and FQNEAQ. The CDR3 DNA is TGTGCCAGCAGCTTTACAGGGGGAGATCAGCCCCAGCATTTT. Translation gives CASSFTGGDQPQHF. Full variable domain (remainder filled in from reference TRBV7-8 and TRBJ1-5): GAGVSQSPRYKVAKRGQDVALRCDPISGHVSLFWYQQALGQGPEFLTYFQNEAQLDKSGLPSDRFFAERPEGSVSTLKIQRTQQEDSAVYLCASSFTGGDQPQHFGDGTRLSIL.

V is TRBV9 and J is TRBJ1-4; D is perhaps TRBD1 (6 bases). Trimming removed 0 bases at V and 7 bases at J, with 13 bases between. The CDR3 runs 15 residues. Germline loops: CDR1 SGDLS, CDR2 YYNGEE. The CDR3 loop reads CASSVASGGSEKLFF. The CDR3 DNA is TGTGCCAGCAGCGTAGCATCTGGGGGCAGTGAAAAACTGTTTTTT.

In this sample, this clone turned up a few times. This chain uses TRBV7-9 with TRBJ2-3; 8 bases line up with TRBD1. The CDR3 length is 15 residues. CDR1 SEHNR and CDR2 FQNEAQ come from the germline V gene (reference sequence). The V gene end was trimmed by 3 bases and the J gene end by 4 bases; junction bases not matched to a gene: 6. CDR3 DNA sequence: TGTGCCAGCAGCTTGCTGACAGGGGTGGCAGATACGCAGTATTTT. Amino acid sequence: CASSLLTGVADTQYF.

V usage is TRBV3-1 (or the pseudogene TRBV3-2) and J usage is TRBJ2-5; 9 bases match TRBD2. Per the germline V gene, CDR1 is LGHDT and CDR2 is YNNKEL (reference sequence). The CDR3 contains 15 residues. Losses at the gene ends were 2 bases for V and 2 bases for J; bases not matched to a gene: 3. DNA for the CDR3: TGTGCCAGCAGCCAAATGACTAGCGGACAAGAGACCCAGTACTTC. The encoded protein is CASSQMTSGQETQYF.

The chain carries TRBV11-2 and TRBJ2-5, with TRBD1 matching over 7 bases. Germline V lookup: CDR1 SGHAT, CDR2 FQNNGV. The ends lost 3 bases at V and 1 base at J; junction bases unmatched: 11. The CDR3 is 17 residues long. The CDR3 protein is CASSLVAGTAVQETQYF. The CDR3 DNA reads TGTGCCAGCAGCTTGGTAGCCGGGACAGCCGTCCAAGAGACCCAGTACTTC.

The rearrangement uses TRBV7-9 and TRBJ2-2; 8 nucleotides align to TRBD1. The CDR3 has 15 residues. V shed 5 bases and J 2 bases; nucleotides not matched to a gene: 4. Looked up from germline, CDR1 is SEHNR and CDR2 is FQNEAQ (reference sequence). The CDR3 spells CASSNRGVNTGELFF. The CDR3 DNA sequence: TGTGCCAGCAGCAACAGGGGGGTAAACACCGGGGAGCTGTTTTTT.

The chain has TRBV11-2 and TRBJ1-1; perhaps TRBD1 as D (5 bases). This CDR3 region has 15 residues. Per the germline V gene, CDR1 is SGHAT and CDR2 is FQNNGV. Deletions cut 1 base from V and 0 bases from J, with 9 bases between. The CDR3 loop reads CASSLVQGLNTEAFF. DNA for the CDR3: TGTGCCAGCAGCTTAGTTCAGGGCCTGAACACTGAAGCTTTCTTT.

This clone was seen a few times. The chain employs TRBV4-2 and TRBJ1-2, with D perhaps TRBD1 (5 bases). The germline gives CDR1 LGHNA, CDR2 YNFKEQ. CDR3 length: 14 amino acids. V lost 0 bases to trimming and J lost 4 bases, with 9 bases between them. The CDR3 sequence is CASSQDGQGYGYTF. The CDR3 DNA follows: TGTGCCAGCAGCCAAGATGGGCAGGGCTATGGCTACACCTTC.

V and J are TRBV18 and TRBJ2-1, with D uncertain. Germline CDR1 KGHSH, CDR2 LQKENI. There are 15 residues in the CDR3. Trimming stripped 2 bases from V and 0 bases from J, with 8 bases between. Written as DNA, the CDR3 is TGTGCCAGCTCACCAGAGGAGAGCTCCTACAATGAGCAGTTCTTC. This gives the protein CASSPEESSYNEQFF.

The V call is TRBV2, the J call TRBJ2-2; TRBD2 is a possible D gene (6 bases). CDR1 and CDR2 from the germline V gene are SNHLY and FYNNEI. This CDR3 spans 13 amino acids. V was cut by 6 bases and J by 3 bases, with 8 bases left in between. CDR3: CASRGLDTGELFF. The CDR3 nucleotides read TGTGCCAGCAGGGGACTCGACACCGGGGAGCTGTTTTTT.

This chain uses TRBV11-2 with TRBJ2-5; the match to TRBD2 covers 7 bases. The CDR3 is 16 residues long. Germline CDR1 reads SGHAT; CDR2 reads FQNNGV. Unmatched junction bases numbered 11, after V lost 2 bases and J lost 5 bases. The CDR3 DNA is TGTGCCAGCAGCTTATTGGGGGGGGTCGTGACGGAGACCCAGTACTTC. This codes for CASSLLGGVVTETQYF.

V is TRBV24-1 and J is TRBJ1-2; D may be TRBD1 (5 bases). Per germline, CDR1 KGHDR and CDR2 SFDVKD. The CDR3 length is 13 residues. Between the trimmed V and J ends, which lost 3 bases and 5 bases, there was a span of 9 bases. The CDR3 coding sequence is TGTGCCACCAGTGATAACGGGGGTTATGGCTACACCTTC. Residues: CATSDNGGYGYTF.

The sample holds one count of this clone. The gene calls are TRBV19 and TRBJ2-2, with D tentatively TRBD1 (6 bases). CDR1 and CDR2 (germline): LNHDA, SQIVND (reference sequence). Trimming cost V 6 bases and J 0 bases, with 11 bases left between them. There are 15 residues in the CDR3. The CDR3 reads CASSGTNANTGELFF. The CDR3, as DNA: TGTGCCAGTAGCGGGACAAACGCGAACACCGGGGAGCTGTTTTTT.

This chain uses TRBV27 with TRBJ1-1; D is unclear. V was pared by 3 bases and J by 0 bases, with 14 bases between. The length of the CDR3 is 16 residues. Germline assignment: CDR1 MNHEY and CDR2 SMNVEV (reference sequence). CDR3 DNA sequence: TGTGCCAGCAGTTTTGCCGGAATTACTATGAACACTGAAGCTTTCTTT. It is translated as CASSFAGITMNTEAFF.

J is TRBJ2-7 and V is TRBV11-2, with 7 bases that match TRBD2. J gave up 0 bases and V 5 bases, and 7 bases lay outside the gene matches. Germline V gives CDR1 SGHAT, CDR2 FQNNGV. CDR3 length: 15 residues. CDR3 coding DNA: TGTGCCAGCAGCCCATTGGGCGGGAGCTCCTACGAGCAGTACTTC. As protein: CASSPLGGSSYEQYF.

This chain uses TRBV7-8 with TRBJ2-7; 8 nucleotides line up with TRBD1. CDR1 SGHVS and CDR2 FQNEAQ come from the germline V gene. J gave up 7 bases and V 5 bases, and 10 bases lay outside the gene matches. The length of the CDR3 is 14 residues. In DNA form, the CDR3 reads TGTGCCAGCAGCCCGTTGGGACAGGCGATAGAGCAGTACTTC. Translating it yields CASSPLGQAIEQYF.

This clone has only one observation. In nucleotides, the CDR3 is TGTGCCAGTAGCCTCCCGGGACAGCCAAATTCACCCCTCCACTTT. The encoded protein is CASSLPGQPNSPLHF. The chain couples TRBV19 to TRBJ1-6; 7 bases align to TRBD1. Germline CDR1 is LNHDA and CDR2 is SQIVND (reference sequence). The CDR3 extends over 15 amino acids. The V and J ends lost 6 bases and 7 bases, in that order; junction bases with no gene match: 9.

This clone was seen a few times. The V gene is TRBV2, the J gene TRBJ1-5; D not resolved. This CDR3 comprises 13 residues. CDR1 SNHLY and CDR2 FYNNEI come from the germline V gene. Trimming stripped 2 bases from V and 4 bases from J, with 6 bases between. The CDR3 spells CASSEWENQPQHF. CDR3 nucleotides: TGTGCCAGCAGTGAATGGGAGAATCAGCCCCAGCATTTT.

This rearrangement joins TRBV4-2 to TRBJ1-4; 7 nucleotides line up with TRBD1. J lost 4 bases, V lost 4 bases, and 12 bases had no gene match. The CDR3 consists of 17 residues. Per the germline V gene, CDR1 is LGHNA and CDR2 is YNFKEQ. In DNA, the CDR3 is TGTGCCAGCAGCCCTAACCCGCAGACAGGGAATAATGAAAAACTGTTTTTT. Translated: CASSPNPQTGNNEKLFF.

This clone showed up just a few times. V gene TRBV4-2 combines with J gene TRBJ1-2; D is ambiguous. CDR3 length: 13 amino acids. Per germline, CDR1 LGHNA and CDR2 YNFKEQ. Trimming took 0 bases from V and 1 from J, leaving 3 bases between them. In DNA, the CDR3 is TGTGCCAGCAGCCAAGACGGTAACTATGGCTACACCTTC. It yields the protein CASSQDGNYGYTF.

CDR3 sequence reads: CASSEGGPTGNTIYF. Here the CDR3 DNA reads TGTGCCAGCAGTGAAGGGGGGCCGACCGGAAACACCATATATTTT. This chain joins TRBV6-1 and TRBJ1-3; weak D call: TRBD1 (6 bases). Germline CDR1 reads MNHNS; CDR2 reads SASEGT. V lost 1 base, J lost 4 bases, and 11 bases lay in between. CDR3 length: 15 residues.